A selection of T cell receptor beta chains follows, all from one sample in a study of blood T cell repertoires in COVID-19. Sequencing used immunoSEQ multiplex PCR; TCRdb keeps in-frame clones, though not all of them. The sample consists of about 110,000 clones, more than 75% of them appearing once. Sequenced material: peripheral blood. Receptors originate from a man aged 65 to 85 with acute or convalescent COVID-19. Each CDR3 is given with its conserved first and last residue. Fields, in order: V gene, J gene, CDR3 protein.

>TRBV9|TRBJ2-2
CASSETGYTGELFF
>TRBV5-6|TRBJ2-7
CASSLIGTSTHEQYF
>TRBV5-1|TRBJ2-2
CASSLLGDGTGELFF
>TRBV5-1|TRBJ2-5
CASSLAGRIQGETQYF
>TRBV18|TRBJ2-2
CASSPQGTANTGELFF
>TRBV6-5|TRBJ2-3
CASRGATDTQYF
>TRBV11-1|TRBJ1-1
CASSLAEITEAFF
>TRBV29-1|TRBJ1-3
CSVESSGNTIYF
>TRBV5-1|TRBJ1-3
CASSGTDSGNTIYF
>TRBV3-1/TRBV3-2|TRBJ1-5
CASSAGTNSNQPQHF
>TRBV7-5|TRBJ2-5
CVRGEIQETQYF
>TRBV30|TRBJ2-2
CAWSVLRGATGELFF
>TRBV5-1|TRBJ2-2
CASSPHGDSNTGELFF
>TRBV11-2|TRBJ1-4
CASSRRQGAGEKLFF
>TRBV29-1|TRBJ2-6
CSVYPAGAGANVLTF
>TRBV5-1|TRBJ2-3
CASSLEASGDTDTQYF
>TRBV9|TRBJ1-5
CASSAGTGGFDQPQHF
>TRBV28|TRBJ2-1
CASSLTTGKFF